Listed below are T cell receptor beta chains from one sample, sequenced in a study of shared clonotypes between healthy human individuals. Produced via immunoSEQ multiplex PCR; TCRdb's table is partial and in-frame only. The sample holds over a million clones, about 98% seen once. The sequenced material came from naive CD4+ T cells sorted from blood. These receptors were collected from a man aged 30 to 39 in good health. Each CDR3 is given with its conserved first and last residue. A D gene is named only where the DNA matches it firmly. The size entry is marked missing in some rows and otherwise reads once, few, many or a size class.

CASRSGNQPQHF	TGTGCCAGCAGATCAGGGAATCAGCCCCAGCATTTT	-	TRBV28	TRBJ1-5	-
CASSLRVVAGIQETQYF	TGTGCTAGCAGCTTGCGGGTGGTAGCGGGTATCCAAGAGACCCAGTACTTC	TRBD2	TRBV7-7	TRBJ2-5	once
CASSVGTPGFNYGYTF	TGTGCCAGCAGCGTAGGCACCCCAGGGTTTAACTATGGCTACACCTTC	-	TRBV9	TRBJ1-2	-
CASSHRTSGRTGELFF	TGTGCCAGCAGCCATAGGACTAGCGGGAGGACCGGGGAGCTGTTTTTT	TRBD2	TRBV5-4	TRBJ2-2	-
CASSLGTGGWYEQYF	TGTGCCAGCAGCTTAGGGACAGGGGGCTGGTACGAGCAGTACTTC	TRBD1	TRBV7-9	TRBJ2-7	-
CASSPNTQETQYF	TGTGCCAGCTCACCAAACACTCAAGAGACCCAGTACTTC	-	TRBV18	TRBJ2-5	-
CASSTRTGRAYEQYF	TGTGCCAGCAGCACACGGACAGGGAGGGCCTACGAGCAGTACTTC	-	TRBV7-9	TRBJ2-7	-
CASTVVLGNTIYF	TGCGCCAGCACCGTGGTTTTAGGAAACACCATATATTTT	-	TRBV10-2	TRBJ1-3	-
CASSLTGVGNTIYF	TGCGCCAGCAGCTTGACAGGGGTAGGAAACACCATATATTTT	TRBD1	TRBV5-1	TRBJ1-3	-
CASSLAGGFNEQFF	TGTGCCAGCAGCCTAGCTGGGGGGTTCAATGAGCAGTTCTTC	-	TRBV6-1	TRBJ2-1	-
CASSLQPGEVYEQYF	TGTGCCAGCAGCCTCCAACCCGGGGAGGTTTACGAGCAGTACTTC	-	TRBV11-2	TRBJ2-7	-
CASSPVLAGGPAGELFF	TGCGCCAGCAGCCCCGTACTAGCGGGAGGGCCCGCCGGGGAGCTGTTTTTT	TRBD2	TRBV4-3	TRBJ2-2	once
CASSKEGTSASYEQYF	TGTGCCAGCAGCAAAGAGGGGACTAGCGCCTCCTACGAGCAGTACTTC	TRBD2	TRBV5-4	TRBJ2-7	-
CSVTPGSNYGYTF	TGCAGCGTGACCCCAGGGTCTAACTATGGCTACACCTTC	-	TRBV29-1	TRBJ1-2	-
CASSPLGVGYEQYF	TGCGCCAGCAGCCCTCTCGGGGTCGGCTACGAGCAGTACTTC	-	TRBV5-1	TRBJ2-7	-
CATKRERGGELFF	TGTGCCACTAAGCGGGAGCGGGGCGGGGAGCTGTTTTTT	TRBD2	TRBV4-2	TRBJ2-2	-
CASSLLGGPETQYF	TGTGCCAGCAGCTTATTGGGGGGCCCGGAGACCCAGTACTTC	-	TRBV13	TRBJ2-5	-
CASSPSTDTQYF	TGTGCCAGCTCACCTAGCACAGATACGCAGTATTTT	-	TRBV18	TRBJ2-3	few
CASSYLAGATGELFF	TGTGCCAGCAGTTACCTAGCGGGAGCGACCGGGGAGCTGTTTTTT	TRBD2	TRBV5-5	TRBJ2-2	-
CASSQGLAGAYEQYF	TGTGCCAGCAGCCAGGGACTAGCGGGGGCCTACGAGCAGTACTTC	TRBD2	TRBV5-4	TRBJ2-7	-
CASNKQGRSYEQYF	TGTGCCAGCAACAAACAGGGACGTTCCTACGAGCAGTACTTC	-	TRBV7-9	TRBJ2-7	-
CASSLGYEQYF	TGCGCCAGCAGCTTGGGGTACGAGCAGTACTTC	-	TRBV5-1	TRBJ2-7	few
CASSPGGTGGSNQPQHF	TGTGCCAGCTCACCAGGAGGGACAGGGGGTAGCAATCAGCCCCAGCATTTT	TRBD1	TRBV18	TRBJ1-5	-
CASSYSLSDEQFF	TGTGCCAGCAGTTACTCCCTCTCCGATGAGCAGTTCTTC	-	TRBV6-5	TRBJ2-1	-
CAISESEAGEQFF	TGTGCCATCAGTGAGTCCGAGGCGGGTGAGCAGTTCTTC	-	TRBV10-3	TRBJ2-1	-
CSVQGFGRPIIETQYF	TGCAGCGTTCAGGGCTTCGGCAGGCCTATTATAGAGACCCAGTACTTC	-	TRBV29-1	TRBJ2-5	-
CASSLLAGGYNEQFF	TGTGCCAGCAGCCTACTAGCGGGAGGGTACAATGAGCAGTTCTTC	TRBD2	TRBV7-9	TRBJ2-1	-
CASSFLGQDYGYTF	TGTGCCAGCAGCTTCCTCGGACAAGACTATGGCTACACCTTC	-	TRBV11-2	TRBJ1-2	-
CASSPRTSGSNEQFF	TGTGCCAGCAGCCCGAGGACTAGCGGGTCCAATGAGCAGTTCTTC	TRBD2	TRBV11-2	TRBJ2-1	-
CASSSFPLNTNTQYF	TGTGCCAGCAGCTCATTCCCCTTAAACACAAATACGCAGTATTTT	-	TRBV7-9	TRBJ2-3	-
CASKDRPNTEAFF	TGTGCCAGCAAGGACAGGCCGAACACTGAAGCTTTCTTT	TRBD1	TRBV27	TRBJ1-1	-
CASSLRTSYAYEQYF	TGTGCCAGCAGTTTAAGGACTAGCTATGCCTACGAGCAGTACTTC	TRBD2	TRBV28	TRBJ2-7	-
CASSYTRTGTMNEQFF	TGTGCCAGCAGTTACACGAGGACAGGGACGATGAATGAGCAGTTCTTC	TRBD1	TRBV6-5	TRBJ2-1	-
CASSMTTGELFF	TGTGCCAGTAGTATGACGACCGGGGAGCTGTTTTTT	-	TRBV19	TRBJ2-2	-
CASSVGLVDTEAFF	TGTGCCAGCAGCGTCGGTTTGGTAGACACTGAAGCTTTCTTT	-	TRBV9	TRBJ1-1	-
CASSPNGEQFF	TGTGCCAGCAGCCCGAATGGTGAGCAGTTCTTC	-	TRBV7-9	TRBJ2-1	-
CASRAGLYNEQFF	TGTGCCAGCAGAGCGGGACTCTACAATGAGCAGTTCTTC	TRBD2	TRBV6-5	TRBJ2-1	-
CASSLRPGRTANVLTF	TGTGCCAGCAGCTTGCGACCGGGACGCACGGCCAACGTCCTGACTTTC	-	TRBV7-6	TRBJ2-6	-
CASRPGQGKATGELFF	TGTGCCAGCAGACCGGGACAGGGCAAAGCCACCGGGGAGCTGTTTTTT	TRBD1	TRBV5-4	TRBJ2-2	once
CASGISGILGYEQYF	TGTGCCAGCGGGATTAGCGGGATCTTAGGCTACGAGCAGTACTTC	TRBD2	TRBV7-9	TRBJ2-7	-
CASSYLGPNQPQHF	TGTGCCAGCAGTTACCTCGGGCCAAATCAGCCCCAGCATTTT	-	TRBV6-5	TRBJ1-5	-
CASSHPRATDGYTF	TGTGCCAGCAGCCACCCGCGGGCCACTGATGGCTACACCTTC	-	TRBV14	TRBJ1-2	-
CASSLGGNRGDIQYF	TGTGCCAGCAGCTTGGGTGGGAACAGGGGGGACATTCAGTACTTC	TRBD1	TRBV5-4	TRBJ2-4	-
CASSVLRAGELFF	TGCGCCAGCAGTGTACTGCGGGCCGGGGAGCTGTTTTTT	-	TRBV10-1	TRBJ2-2	-
CASSLVSNEQFF	TGTGCCAGCAGCTTAGTCTCGAATGAGCAGTTCTTC	-	TRBV11-2	TRBJ2-1	-
CASSMSEVETQYF	TGTGCCAGCTCAATGTCCGAGGTGGAGACCCAGTACTTC	-	TRBV18	TRBJ2-5	-
CASSSPTLDRSSYEQYF	TGTGCCAGCAGCTCACCGACTCTTGACCGTAGCTCCTACGAGCAGTACTTC	-	TRBV7-2	TRBJ2-7	-
CASGPGTSGRWGTDTQYF	TGTGCTAGTGGTCCGGGGACTAGCGGGAGATGGGGCACAGATACGCAGTATTTT	TRBD2	TRBV12-5	TRBJ2-3	-
CASSPPGGTLFF	TGTGCCAGCAGCCCCCCTGGGGGGACACTGTTTTTT	-	TRBV7-9	TRBJ1-4	-
CASSWSGLAGVDEQFF	TGCGCCAGCAGCTGGAGTGGACTAGCGGGCGTGGATGAGCAGTTCTTC	TRBD2	TRBV5-1	TRBJ2-1	-
CASSQEWASGRAHEQFF	TGCGCCAGCAGCCAAGAATGGGCTAGCGGGAGGGCCCATGAGCAGTTCTTC	TRBD2	TRBV4-3	TRBJ2-1	-
CASSKVGRLNTEAFF	TGTGCCAGCAGCAAAGTCGGACGGCTGAACACTGAAGCTTTCTTT	-	TRBV28	TRBJ1-1	-
CASSPADRKLFF	TGCGCCAGCAGCCCCGCGGACAGAAAACTGTTTTTT	-	TRBV4-1	TRBJ1-4	-
CASSTNGPGTGQDEQYF	TGTGCCAGCTCAACGAACGGCCCGGGGACAGGGCAGGACGAGCAGTACTTC	TRBD1	TRBV18	TRBJ2-7	-
CAISISGTQNTEAFF	TGTGCCATCAGCATCTCCGGGACACAGAACACTGAAGCTTTCTTT	-	TRBV10-3	TRBJ1-1	once
CAWGLAGAGSTDTQYF	TGTGCCTGGGGACTAGCGGGAGCGGGGAGCACAGATACGCAGTATTTT	TRBD2	TRBV30	TRBJ2-3	-
CASSYRGQGTEAFF	TGTGCCAGCAGTTATCGGGGACAGGGGACTGAAGCTTTCTTT	TRBD1	TRBV6-5	TRBJ1-1	-
CASSGQGYEQYF	TGTGCCAGCAGTGGACAGGGTTACGAGCAGTACTTC	TRBD1	TRBV6-5	TRBJ2-7	once
CASSYYGQPQHF	TGTGCCAGCAGTTATTACGGTCAGCCCCAGCATTTT	-	TRBV28	TRBJ1-5	-